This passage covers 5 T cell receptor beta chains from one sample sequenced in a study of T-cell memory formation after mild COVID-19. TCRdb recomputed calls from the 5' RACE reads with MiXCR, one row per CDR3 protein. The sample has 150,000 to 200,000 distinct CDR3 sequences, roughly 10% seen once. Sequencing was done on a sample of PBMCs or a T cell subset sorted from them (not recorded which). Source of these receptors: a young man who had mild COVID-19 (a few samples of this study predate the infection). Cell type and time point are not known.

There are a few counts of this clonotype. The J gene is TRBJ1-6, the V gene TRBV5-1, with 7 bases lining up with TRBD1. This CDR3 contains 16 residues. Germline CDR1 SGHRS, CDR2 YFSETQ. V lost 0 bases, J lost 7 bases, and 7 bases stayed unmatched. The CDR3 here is CASSLVTGTENSPLHF. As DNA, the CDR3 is TGCGCCAGCAGCTTGGTAACCGGGACAGAGAATTCACCCCTCCACTTT. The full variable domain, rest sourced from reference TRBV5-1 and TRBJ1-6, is KAGVTQTPRYLIKTRGQQVTLSCSPISGHRSVSWYQQTPGQGLQFLFEYFSETQRNKGNFPGRFSGRQFSNSRSEMNVSTLELGDSALYLCASSLVTGTENSPLHFGNGTRLTVT.

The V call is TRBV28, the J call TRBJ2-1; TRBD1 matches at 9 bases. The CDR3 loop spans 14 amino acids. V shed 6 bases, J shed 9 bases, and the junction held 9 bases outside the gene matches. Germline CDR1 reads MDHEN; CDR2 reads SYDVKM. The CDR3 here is CASRPGQGLGEQFF. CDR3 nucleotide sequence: TGTGCCAGCAGGCCGGGACAGGGCCTGGGTGAGCAGTTCTTC. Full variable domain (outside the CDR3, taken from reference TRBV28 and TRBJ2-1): DVKVTQSSRYLVKRTGEKVFLECVQDMDHENMFWYRQDPGLGLRLIYFSYDVKMKEKGDIPEGYSVSREKKERFSLILESASTNQTSMYLCASRPGQGLGEQFFGPGTRLTVL.

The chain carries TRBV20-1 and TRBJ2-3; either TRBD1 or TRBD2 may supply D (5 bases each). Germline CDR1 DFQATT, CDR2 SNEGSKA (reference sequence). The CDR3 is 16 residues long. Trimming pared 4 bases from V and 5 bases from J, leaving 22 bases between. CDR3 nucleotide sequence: TGCAGTGCTATCCGTATCCAGGGACGGGGTAGAGATACGCAGTATTTT. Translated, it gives CSAIRIQGRGRDTQYF.

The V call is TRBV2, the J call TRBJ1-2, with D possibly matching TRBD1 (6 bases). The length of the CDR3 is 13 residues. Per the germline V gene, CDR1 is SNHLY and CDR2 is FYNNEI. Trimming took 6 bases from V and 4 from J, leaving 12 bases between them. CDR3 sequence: CASRDTGFYGYTF. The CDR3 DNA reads TGTGCCAGCAGGGACACAGGGTTCTATGGCTACACCTTC.

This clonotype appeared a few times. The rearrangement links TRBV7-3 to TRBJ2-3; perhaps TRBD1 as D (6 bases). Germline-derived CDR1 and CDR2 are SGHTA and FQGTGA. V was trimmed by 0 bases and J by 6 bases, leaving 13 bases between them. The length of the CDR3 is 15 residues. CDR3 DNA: TGTGCCAGCAGCTTAACGGTTTCAGGGGCGGATACGCAGTATTTT. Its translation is CASSLTVSGADTQYF.